A selection of T cell receptor beta chains follows, all from one sample in a study of T-cell reconstitution after alpha-beta-depleted transplantation in children. TCRdb re-analysed the PCR reads in MiXCR, keeping a single row per CDR3 protein. The table records fewer than 250,000 distinct CDR3 sequences, just under 8.5% of them present only once. The input for sequencing was PBMCs, mostly from graft donor cells, taken 180 days after TCRalphabeta/CD19-depleted stem cell transplant. The source of these receptors is a male patient younger than 18 who had a stem cell transplant for acute lymphoblastic leukemia, so the T cells may come from the graft donor. Both conserved end residues are part of each CDR3. The order of the fields is CDR3 protein, CDR3 DNA, clone size, J gene, V gene, D gene. A D gene is named only where the DNA matches it firmly. A clone size is listed for some rows: how often the clone was seen (once, few, many), or a class if it is expanded.

cdr3_aa: CASSLMTGREQYF; cdr3_nt: TGTGCCAGCAGTTTAATGACCGGGCGGGAGCAGTACTTC; clone_size: many; j_call: TRBJ2-7; v_call: TRBV28; d_call: NA
cdr3_aa: CASRLGLAGGQPLTDTQYF; cdr3_nt: TGTGCCAGCAGACTAGGACTAGCGGGAGGTCAACCTCTCACAGATACGCAGTATTTT; clone_size: many; j_call: TRBJ2-3; v_call: TRBV6-4; d_call: TRBD2
cdr3_aa: CATSRQGQPANGYTF; cdr3_nt: TGTGCCACCAGCAGACAGGGACAGCCGGCCAATGGCTACACCTTC; clone_size: NA; j_call: TRBJ1-2; v_call: TRBV15; d_call: TRBD1
cdr3_aa: CASSPQGQGDQPQHF; cdr3_nt: TGTGCCAGCAGCCCCCAGGGACAGGGGGATCAGCCCCAGCATTTT; clone_size: many; j_call: TRBJ1-5; v_call: TRBV7-8; d_call: TRBD1
cdr3_aa: CASSLVVNDGYTF; cdr3_nt: TGTGCCAGCAGCTTAGTAGTGAATGATGGCTACACCTTC; clone_size: many; j_call: TRBJ1-2; v_call: TRBV7-9; d_call: NA
cdr3_aa: CASLKVFGEKLFF; cdr3_nt: TGCGCCAGCCTTAAGGTCTTCGGAGAAAAACTGTTTTTT; clone_size: NA; j_call: TRBJ1-4; v_call: TRBV23-1; d_call: NA
cdr3_aa: CASSFGLYNEQFF; cdr3_nt: TGTGCCAGCAGCTTCGGCCTCTACAATGAGCAGTTCTTC; clone_size: many; j_call: TRBJ2-1; v_call: TRBV7-7; d_call: NA
cdr3_aa: CASSVAGVTYEQYF; cdr3_nt: TGTGCCAGCAGCGTAGCGGGAGTAACCTACGAGCAGTACTTC; clone_size: many; j_call: TRBJ2-7; v_call: TRBV9; d_call: NA
cdr3_aa: CASSLVSRYEQYF; cdr3_nt: TGTGCCAGCAGCTTAGTTAGCAGGTACGAGCAGTACTTC; clone_size: few; j_call: TRBJ2-7; v_call: TRBV7-9; d_call: NA
cdr3_aa: CASSQDTANTGELFF; cdr3_nt: TGTGCCAGCAGCCAAGATACAGCTAACACCGGGGAGCTGTTTTTT; clone_size: many; j_call: TRBJ2-2; v_call: TRBV4-2; d_call: NA
cdr3_aa: CSASLADTQYF; cdr3_nt: TGCAGTGCCTCTCTAGCAGATACGCAGTATTTT; clone_size: many; j_call: TRBJ2-3; v_call: TRBV20-1; d_call: NA
cdr3_aa: CASSEQGRTEAFF; cdr3_nt: TGTGCCAGCAGTGAACAGGGAAGGACTGAAGCTTTCTTT; clone_size: many; j_call: TRBJ1-1; v_call: TRBV25-1; d_call: NA
cdr3_aa: CASSKGEKATGDLPYEQYF; cdr3_nt: TGTGCCAGCAGCAAAGGGGAAAAGGCAACAGGGGACTTACCCTACGAGCAGTACTTC; clone_size: many; j_call: TRBJ2-7; v_call: TRBV21-1; d_call: NA